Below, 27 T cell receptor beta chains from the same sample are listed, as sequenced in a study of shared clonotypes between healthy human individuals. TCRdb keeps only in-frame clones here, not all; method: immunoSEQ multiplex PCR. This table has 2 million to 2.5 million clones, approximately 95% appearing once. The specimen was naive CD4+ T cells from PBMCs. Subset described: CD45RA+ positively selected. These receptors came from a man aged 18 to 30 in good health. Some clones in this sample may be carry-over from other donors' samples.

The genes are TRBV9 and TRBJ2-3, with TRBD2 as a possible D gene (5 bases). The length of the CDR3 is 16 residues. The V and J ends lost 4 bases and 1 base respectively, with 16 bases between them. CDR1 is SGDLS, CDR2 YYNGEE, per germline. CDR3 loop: CASSSSSLGGTDTQYF. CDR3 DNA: TGTGCCAGCAGCTCTTCCTCTTTGGGAGGCACAGATACGCAGTATTTT.

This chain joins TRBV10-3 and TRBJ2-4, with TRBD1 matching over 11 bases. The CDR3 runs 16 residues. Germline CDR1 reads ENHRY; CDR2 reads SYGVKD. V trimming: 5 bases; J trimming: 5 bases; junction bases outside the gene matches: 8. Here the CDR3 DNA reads TGTGCCATCAGTCCCGGAGGACAGGGGGCCCAAAACATTCAGTACTTC. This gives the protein CAISPGGQGAQNIQYF.

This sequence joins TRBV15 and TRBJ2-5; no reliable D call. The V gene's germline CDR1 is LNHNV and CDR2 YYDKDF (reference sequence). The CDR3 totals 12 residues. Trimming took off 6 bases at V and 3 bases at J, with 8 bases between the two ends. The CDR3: CATRGLEETQYF. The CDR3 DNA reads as TGTGCCACCAGGGGGTTGGAAGAGACCCAGTACTTC. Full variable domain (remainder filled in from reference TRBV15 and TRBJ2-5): DAMVIQNPRYQVTQFGKPVTLSCSQTLNHNVMYWYQQKSSQAPKLLFHYYDKDFNNEADTPDNFQSRRPNTSFCFLDIRSPGLGDTAMYLCATRGLEETQYFGPGTRLLVL.

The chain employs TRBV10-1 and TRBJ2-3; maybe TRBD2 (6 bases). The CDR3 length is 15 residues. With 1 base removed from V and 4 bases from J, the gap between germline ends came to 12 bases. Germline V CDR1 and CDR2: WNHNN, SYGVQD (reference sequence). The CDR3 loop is CASSEYVGGSDTQYF. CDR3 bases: TGCGCCAGCAGTGAGTATGTGGGAGGATCAGATACGCAGTATTTT.

This CDR3 is CASSYAGSGRVYEQYF. DNA of the CDR3: TGTGCCAGCAGTTATGCGGGTAGCGGGAGGGTCTACGAGCAGTACTTC. The rearrangement uses TRBV28 and TRBJ2-7; 11 nucleotides agree with TRBD2. This CDR3 spans 16 amino acids. CDR1 is MDHEN and CDR2 is SYDVKM in the germline V gene. The junction had 8 bases not matched to a gene; V was cut back by 4 bases and J by 3 bases.

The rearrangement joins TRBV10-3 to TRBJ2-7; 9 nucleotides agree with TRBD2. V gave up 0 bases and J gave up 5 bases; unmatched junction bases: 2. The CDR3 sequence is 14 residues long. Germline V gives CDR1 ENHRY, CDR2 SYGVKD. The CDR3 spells CAISESWTSDEQYF. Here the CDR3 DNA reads TGTGCCATCAGTGAGTCTTGGACTAGCGACGAGCAGTACTTC.

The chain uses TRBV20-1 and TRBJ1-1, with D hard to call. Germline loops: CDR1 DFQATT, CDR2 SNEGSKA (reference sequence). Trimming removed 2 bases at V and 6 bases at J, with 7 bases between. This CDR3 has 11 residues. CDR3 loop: CSARPQSEAFF. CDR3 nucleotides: TGCAGTGCTAGACCTCAGTCTGAAGCTTTCTTT.

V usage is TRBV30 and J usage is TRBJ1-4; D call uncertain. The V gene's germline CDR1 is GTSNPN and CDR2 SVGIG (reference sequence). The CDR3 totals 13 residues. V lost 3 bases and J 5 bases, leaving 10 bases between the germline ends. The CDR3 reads CAWSSQLNEKLFF. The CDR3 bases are TGTGCCTGGAGCTCGCAGCTAAATGAAAAACTGTTTTTT.

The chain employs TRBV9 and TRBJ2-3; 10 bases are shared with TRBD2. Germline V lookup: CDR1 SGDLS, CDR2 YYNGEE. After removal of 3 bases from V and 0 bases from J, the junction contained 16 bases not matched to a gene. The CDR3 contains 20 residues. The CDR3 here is CASSERASGSSVRSTDTQYF. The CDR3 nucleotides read TGTGCCAGCAGCGAGAGGGCTAGCGGGAGTTCGGTCCGAAGCACAGATACGCAGTATTTT.

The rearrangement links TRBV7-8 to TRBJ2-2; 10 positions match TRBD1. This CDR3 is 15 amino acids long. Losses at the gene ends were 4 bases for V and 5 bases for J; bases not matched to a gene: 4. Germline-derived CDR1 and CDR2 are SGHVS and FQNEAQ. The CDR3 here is CASSSWTGGTGELFF. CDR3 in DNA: TGTGCCAGCAGCTCGTGGACAGGGGGGACCGGGGAGCTGTTTTTT.

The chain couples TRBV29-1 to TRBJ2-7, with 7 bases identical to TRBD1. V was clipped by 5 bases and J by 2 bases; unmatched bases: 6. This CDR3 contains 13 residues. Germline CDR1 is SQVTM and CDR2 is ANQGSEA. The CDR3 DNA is TGCAGCGTTAGAGGACAGGACGCCTACGAGCAGTACTTC. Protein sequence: CSVRGQDAYEQYF.

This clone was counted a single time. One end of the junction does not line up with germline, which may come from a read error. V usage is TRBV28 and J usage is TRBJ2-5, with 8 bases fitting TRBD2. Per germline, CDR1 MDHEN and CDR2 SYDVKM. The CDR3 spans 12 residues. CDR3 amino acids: CATSRGGTPKDF. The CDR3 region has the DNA TGTGCCACCTCACGGGGGGGGACGCCTAAAGACTTC.

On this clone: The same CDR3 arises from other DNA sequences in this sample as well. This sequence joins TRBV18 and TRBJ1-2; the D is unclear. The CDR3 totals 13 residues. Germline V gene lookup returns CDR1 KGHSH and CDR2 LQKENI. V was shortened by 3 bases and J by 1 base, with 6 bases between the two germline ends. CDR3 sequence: CASSPAGNYGYTF. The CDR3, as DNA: TGTGCCAGCTCACCCGCTGGTAACTATGGCTACACCTTC. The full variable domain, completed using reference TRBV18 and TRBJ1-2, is NAGVMQNPRHLVRRRGQEARLRCSPMKGHSHVYWYRQLPEEGLKFMVYLQKENIIDESGMPKERFSAEFPKEGPSILRIQQVVRGDSAAYFCASSPAGNYGYTFGSGTRLTVV.

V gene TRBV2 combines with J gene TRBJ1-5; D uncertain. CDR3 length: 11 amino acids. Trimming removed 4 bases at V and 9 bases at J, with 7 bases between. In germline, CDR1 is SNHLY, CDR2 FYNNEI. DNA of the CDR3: TGTGCCAGCAGTGCCCCCGGGCCCCAGCATTTT. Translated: CASSAPGPQHF. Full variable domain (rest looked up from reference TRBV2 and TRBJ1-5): EPEVTQTPSHQVTQMGQEVILRCVPISNHLYFYWYRQILGQKVEFLVSFYNNEISEKSEIFDDQFSVERPDGSNFTLKIRSTKLEDSAMYFCASSAPGPQHFGDGTRLSIL.

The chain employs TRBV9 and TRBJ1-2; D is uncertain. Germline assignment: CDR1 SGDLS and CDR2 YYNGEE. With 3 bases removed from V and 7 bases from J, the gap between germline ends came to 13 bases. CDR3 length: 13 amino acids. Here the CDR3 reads CASSGGDKSGYTF. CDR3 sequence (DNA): TGTGCCAGCAGCGGGGGAGACAAATCTGGCTACACCTTC.

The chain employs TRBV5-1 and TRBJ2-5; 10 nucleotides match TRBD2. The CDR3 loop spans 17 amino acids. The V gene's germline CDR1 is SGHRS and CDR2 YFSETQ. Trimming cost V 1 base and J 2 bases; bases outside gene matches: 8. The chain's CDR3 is CASSLLLAGYSQETQYF. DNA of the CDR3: TGCGCCAGCAGCTTGTTACTAGCGGGATACAGTCAAGAGACCCAGTACTTC.

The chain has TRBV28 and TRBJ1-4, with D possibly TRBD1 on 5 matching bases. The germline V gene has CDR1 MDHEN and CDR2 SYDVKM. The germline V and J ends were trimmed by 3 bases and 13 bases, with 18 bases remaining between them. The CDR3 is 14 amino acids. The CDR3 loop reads CASSLGGRGFRLFF. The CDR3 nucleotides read TGTGCCAGCAGTTTGGGGGGGAGAGGGTTTCGACTGTTTTTT. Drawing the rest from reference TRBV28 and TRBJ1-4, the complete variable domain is DVKVTQSSRYLVKRTGEKVFLECVQDMDHENMFWYRQDPGLGLRLIYFSYDVKMKEKGDIPEGYSVSREKKERFSLILESASTNQTSMYLCASSLGGRGFRLFFGSGTQLSVL.

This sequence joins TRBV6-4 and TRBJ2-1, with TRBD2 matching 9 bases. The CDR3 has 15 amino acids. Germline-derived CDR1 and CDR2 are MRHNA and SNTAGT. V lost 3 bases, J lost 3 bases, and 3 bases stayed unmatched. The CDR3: CASSESGRNYNEQFF. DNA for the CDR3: TGTGCCAGCAGTGAGAGCGGGAGGAACTACAATGAGCAGTTCTTC.

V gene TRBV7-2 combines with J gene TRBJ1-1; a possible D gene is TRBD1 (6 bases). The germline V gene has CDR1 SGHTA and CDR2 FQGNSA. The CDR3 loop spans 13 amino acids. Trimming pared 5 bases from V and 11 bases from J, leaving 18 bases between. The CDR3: CASSRETGWGAFF. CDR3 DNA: TGTGCCAGCAGCCGTGAGACAGGCTGGGGGGCTTTCTTT.

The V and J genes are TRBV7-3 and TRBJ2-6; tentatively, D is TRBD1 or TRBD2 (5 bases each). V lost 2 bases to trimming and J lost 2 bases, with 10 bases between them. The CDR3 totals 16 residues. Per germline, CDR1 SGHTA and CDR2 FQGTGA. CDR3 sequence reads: CASSLFGDPGANVLTF. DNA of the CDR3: TGTGCCAGCAGCTTATTTGGGGACCCTGGGGCCAACGTCCTGACTTTC.

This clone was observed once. The CDR3 reads CASSRGLLNYEQYF. As DNA, the CDR3 is TGCGCCAGCAGCCGGGGGTTGTTGAACTACGAGCAGTACTTC. The V gene is TRBV4-1, the J gene TRBJ2-7; either TRBD1 or TRBD2 may fit D (5 bases each). The germline V gene encodes CDR1 MGHRA and CDR2 YSYEKL. The CDR3 is made up of 14 amino acids. V lost 4 bases and J lost 3, with 13 bases in between.

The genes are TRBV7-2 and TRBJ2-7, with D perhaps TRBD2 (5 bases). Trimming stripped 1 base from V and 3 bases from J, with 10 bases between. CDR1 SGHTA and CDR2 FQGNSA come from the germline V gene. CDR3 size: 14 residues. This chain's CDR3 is CASSLELRGYEQYF. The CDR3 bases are TGTGCCAGCAGCTTAGAACTCCGGGGCTACGAGCAGTACTTC.

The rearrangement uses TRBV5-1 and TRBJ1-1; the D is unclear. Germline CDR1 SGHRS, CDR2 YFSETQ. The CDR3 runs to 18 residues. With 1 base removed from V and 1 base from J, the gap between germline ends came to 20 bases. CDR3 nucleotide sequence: TGCGCCAGCAGCTTGCCACCCCTTCCGACAAGCTCGAACACTGAAGCTTTCTTT. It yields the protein CASSLPPLPTSSNTEAFF.

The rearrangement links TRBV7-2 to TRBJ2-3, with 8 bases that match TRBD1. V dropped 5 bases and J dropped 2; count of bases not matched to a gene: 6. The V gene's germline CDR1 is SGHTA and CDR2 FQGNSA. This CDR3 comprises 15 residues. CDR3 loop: CASSVWTGFTDTQYF. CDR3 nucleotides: TGTGCCAGCAGCGTTTGGACAGGGTTCACAGATACGCAGTATTTT.

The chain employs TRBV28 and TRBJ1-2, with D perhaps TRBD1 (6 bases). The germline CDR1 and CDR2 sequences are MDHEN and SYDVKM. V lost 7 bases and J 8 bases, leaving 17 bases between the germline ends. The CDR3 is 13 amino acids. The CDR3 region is CASTLLGGTGYTF. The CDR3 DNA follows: TGTGCCAGCACCCTATTAGGGGGGACGGGCTACACCTTC.

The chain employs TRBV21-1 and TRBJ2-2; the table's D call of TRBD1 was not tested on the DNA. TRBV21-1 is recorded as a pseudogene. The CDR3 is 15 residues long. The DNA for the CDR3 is TGTGCCAGCAGCACCCGTAGGGGGTTGACCGGGGAGCTGTTTTTT. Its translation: CASSTRRGLTGELFF.

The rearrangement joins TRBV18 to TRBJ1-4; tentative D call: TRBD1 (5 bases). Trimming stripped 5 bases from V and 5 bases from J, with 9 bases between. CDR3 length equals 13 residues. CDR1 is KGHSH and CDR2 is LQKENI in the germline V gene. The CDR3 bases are TGTGCCAGCTCATTCGGGGCAAATGAAAAACTGTTTTTT. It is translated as CASSFGANEKLFF.